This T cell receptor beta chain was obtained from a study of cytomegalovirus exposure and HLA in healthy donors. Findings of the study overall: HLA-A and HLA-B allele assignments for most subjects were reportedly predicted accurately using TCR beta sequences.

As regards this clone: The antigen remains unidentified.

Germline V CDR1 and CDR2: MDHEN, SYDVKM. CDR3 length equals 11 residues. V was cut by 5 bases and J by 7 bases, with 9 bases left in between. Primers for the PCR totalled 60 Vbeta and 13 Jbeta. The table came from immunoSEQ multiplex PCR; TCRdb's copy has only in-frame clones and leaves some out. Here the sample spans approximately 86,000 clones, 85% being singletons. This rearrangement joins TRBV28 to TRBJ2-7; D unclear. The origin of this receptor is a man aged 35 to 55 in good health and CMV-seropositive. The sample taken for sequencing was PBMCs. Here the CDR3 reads CASSGRWEQYF. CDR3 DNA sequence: TGTGCCAGCAGTGGGCGCTGGGAGCAGTACTTC. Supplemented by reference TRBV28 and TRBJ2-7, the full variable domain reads DVKVTQSSRYLVKRTGEKVFLECVQDMDHENMFWYRQDPGLGLRLIYFSYDVKMKEKGDIPEGYSVSREKKERFSLILESASTNQTSMYLCASSGRWEQYFGPGTRLTVT.